This TCR beta chain was recorded in a study of CD8 T cells in Susac syndrome. Random hexamers were used to reverse transcribe an amount of about 0.45 to 1 ug RNA. Amplification of TCR beta CDR3 spanned 54 Vbeta and 13 Jbeta via immunoSEQ multiplex PCR. TCRdb called the immunoSEQ multiplex PCR reads again in MiXCR, with one record for every CDR3 protein. The profile covers more than 110,000 distinct CDR3 sequences, with around 94% appearing a single time and roughly 0.29% taken by the ten largest. CDR1 DFQATT and CDR2 SNEGSKA come from the germline V gene (reference sequence). Deletions cut 5 bases from V and 4 bases from J, with 11 bases between. The length of the CDR3 is 12 residues. This clonotype was detected a few times.

The J gene is TRBJ2-5, the V gene TRBV20-1; D remains unclear. The source is a human donor in good health. The sequenced material came from CD8+ T cells from PBMCs. CDR3 protein: CSASPTGETQYF. CDR3 in DNA: TGCAGTGCTTCCCCTACGGGAGAGACCCAGTACTTC.